This T cell receptor (beta chain) was profiled in a study of T cell responses to AZD1222 COVID-19 vaccine. The study's findings and limits: Just five or six AZD1222 recipients were seropositive at baseline. Possibly, clonal diversity was underestimated; donors were largely white British and included more females. Repertoire sampling occurred only after the peak T cell response.

Measured with immunoSEQ multiplex PCR; TCRdb has only the in-frame clones, and not every one. The table has some 150,000 clones, about 92% seen once. With regard to this clone: Its antigen remains unknown.

The sequence came from an adult in good health. Sequenced here: peripheral blood, sampled on day 0 of AZD1222 vaccination.

Here the CDR3 reads CASSRRQGSSYNSPLHF. CDR3 sequence (DNA): TGCGCCAGCAGCCGGCGACAGGGGAGCTCCTATAATTCACCCCTCCACTTT. The chain links TRBV5-1 to TRBJ1-6, with 8 bases lining up with TRBD1. The CDR3 contains 17 residues. Germline V lookup: CDR1 SGHRS, CDR2 YFSETQ. The J segment lost 0 bases and the V segment lost 4 bases, leaving 6 bases of the junction unmatched.